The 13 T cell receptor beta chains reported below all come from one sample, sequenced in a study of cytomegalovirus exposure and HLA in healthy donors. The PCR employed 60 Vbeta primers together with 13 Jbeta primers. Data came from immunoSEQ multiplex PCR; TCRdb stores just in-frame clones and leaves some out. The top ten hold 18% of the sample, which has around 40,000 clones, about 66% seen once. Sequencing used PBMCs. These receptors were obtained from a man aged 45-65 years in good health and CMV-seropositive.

The CDR3 nucleotides are TGTGCCAGCAGCTTCTTCAATCAGCCCCAGCATTTT. Amino acid sequence: CASSFFNQPQHF. V usage is TRBV7-9 and J usage is TRBJ1-5; no firm D call. V lost 3 bases and J lost 3, with 3 bases in between. This CDR3 is built from 12 residues. CDR1 SEHNR and CDR2 FQNEAQ come from the germline V gene (reference sequence).

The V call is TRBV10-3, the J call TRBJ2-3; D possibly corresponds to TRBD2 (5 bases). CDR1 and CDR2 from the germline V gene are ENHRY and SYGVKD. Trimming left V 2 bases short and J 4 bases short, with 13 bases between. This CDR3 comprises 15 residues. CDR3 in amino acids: CAISEGVGGPDTQYF. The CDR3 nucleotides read TGTGCCATCAGTGAGGGGGTCGGAGGCCCAGATACGCAGTATTTT.

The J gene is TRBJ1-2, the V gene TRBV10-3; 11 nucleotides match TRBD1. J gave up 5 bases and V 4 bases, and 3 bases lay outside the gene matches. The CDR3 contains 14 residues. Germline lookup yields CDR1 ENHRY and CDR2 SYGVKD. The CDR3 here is CAISAGTGGYGYTF. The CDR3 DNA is TGTGCCATCAGTGCCGGGACAGGGGGATATGGCTACACCTTC.

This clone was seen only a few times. The CDR3 coding sequence is TGTGCCAGCTCACCAGCGGCTAGCGCCCTCACAGATACGCAGTATTTT. Protein product: CASSPAASALTDTQYF. The chain is built from TRBV18 and TRBJ2-3; perhaps TRBD2 as D (6 bases). V shed 2 bases and J shed 2 bases, with 14 bases lying between them. Per the germline V gene, CDR1 is KGHSH and CDR2 is LQKENI. There are 16 residues in the CDR3.

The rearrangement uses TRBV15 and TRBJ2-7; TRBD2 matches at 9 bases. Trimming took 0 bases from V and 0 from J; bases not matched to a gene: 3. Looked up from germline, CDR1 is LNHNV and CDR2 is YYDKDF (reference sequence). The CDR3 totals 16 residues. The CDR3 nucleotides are TGTGCCACCAGCAGAGACGGGACTAGCAGCTCCTACGAGCAGTACTTC. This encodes CATSRDGTSSSYEQYF.

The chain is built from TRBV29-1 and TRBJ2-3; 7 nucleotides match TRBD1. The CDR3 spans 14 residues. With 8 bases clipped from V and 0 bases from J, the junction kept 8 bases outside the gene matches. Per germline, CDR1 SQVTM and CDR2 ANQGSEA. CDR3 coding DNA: TGCAGCTTGGGACAGAGCACTAGCACAGATACGCAGTATTTT. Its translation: CSLGQSTSTDTQYF.

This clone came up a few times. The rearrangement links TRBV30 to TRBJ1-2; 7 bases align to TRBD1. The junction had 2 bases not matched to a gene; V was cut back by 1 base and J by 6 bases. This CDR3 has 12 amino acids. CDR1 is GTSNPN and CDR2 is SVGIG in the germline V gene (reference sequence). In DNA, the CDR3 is TGTGCCTGGAGTGGACAGGGAAATGGCTACACCTTC. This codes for CAWSGQGNGYTF.

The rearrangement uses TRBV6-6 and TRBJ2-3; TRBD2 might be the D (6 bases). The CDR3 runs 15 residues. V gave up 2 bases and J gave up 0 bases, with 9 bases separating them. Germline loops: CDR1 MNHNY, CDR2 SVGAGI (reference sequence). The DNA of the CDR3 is TGTGCCAGCAGTTACCCCGGGACTAGCACAGATACGCAGTATTTT. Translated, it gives CASSYPGTSTDTQYF.

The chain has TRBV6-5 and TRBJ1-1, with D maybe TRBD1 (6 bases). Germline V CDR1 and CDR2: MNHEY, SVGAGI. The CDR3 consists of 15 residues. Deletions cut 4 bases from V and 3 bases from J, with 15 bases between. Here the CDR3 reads CASSSIITGYTEAFF. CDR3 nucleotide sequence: TGTGCCAGCAGTTCAATTATCACAGGGTACACTGAAGCTTTCTTT.

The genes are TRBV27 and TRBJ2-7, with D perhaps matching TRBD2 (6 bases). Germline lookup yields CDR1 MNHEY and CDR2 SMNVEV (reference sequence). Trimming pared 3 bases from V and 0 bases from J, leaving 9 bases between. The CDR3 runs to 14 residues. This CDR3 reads CASSFGGSSYEQYF. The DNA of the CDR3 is TGTGCCAGCAGTTTCGGGGGAAGCTCCTACGAGCAGTACTTC.

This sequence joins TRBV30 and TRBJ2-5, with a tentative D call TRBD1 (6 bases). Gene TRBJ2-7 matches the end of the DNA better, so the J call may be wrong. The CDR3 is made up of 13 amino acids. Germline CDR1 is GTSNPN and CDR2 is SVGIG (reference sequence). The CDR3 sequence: CAWSEQGSGEQYF. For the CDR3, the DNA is TGTGCCTGGAGTGAACAGGGAAGTGGCGAGCAGTACTTC.

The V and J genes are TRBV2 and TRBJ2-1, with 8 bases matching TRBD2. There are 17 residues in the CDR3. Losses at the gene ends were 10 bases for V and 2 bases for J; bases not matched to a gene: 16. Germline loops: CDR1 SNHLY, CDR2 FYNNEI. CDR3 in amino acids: CATQREAAGGPYNEQFF. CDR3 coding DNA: TGTGCCACTCAAAGAGAGGCGGCGGGGGGCCCCTACAATGAGCAGTTCTTC.

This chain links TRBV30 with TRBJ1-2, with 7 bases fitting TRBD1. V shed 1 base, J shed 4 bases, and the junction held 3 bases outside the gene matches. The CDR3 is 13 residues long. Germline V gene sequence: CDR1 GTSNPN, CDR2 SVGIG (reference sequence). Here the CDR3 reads CAWSEGAIYGYTF. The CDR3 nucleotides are TGTGCCTGGAGTGAGGGGGCAATCTATGGCTACACCTTC.